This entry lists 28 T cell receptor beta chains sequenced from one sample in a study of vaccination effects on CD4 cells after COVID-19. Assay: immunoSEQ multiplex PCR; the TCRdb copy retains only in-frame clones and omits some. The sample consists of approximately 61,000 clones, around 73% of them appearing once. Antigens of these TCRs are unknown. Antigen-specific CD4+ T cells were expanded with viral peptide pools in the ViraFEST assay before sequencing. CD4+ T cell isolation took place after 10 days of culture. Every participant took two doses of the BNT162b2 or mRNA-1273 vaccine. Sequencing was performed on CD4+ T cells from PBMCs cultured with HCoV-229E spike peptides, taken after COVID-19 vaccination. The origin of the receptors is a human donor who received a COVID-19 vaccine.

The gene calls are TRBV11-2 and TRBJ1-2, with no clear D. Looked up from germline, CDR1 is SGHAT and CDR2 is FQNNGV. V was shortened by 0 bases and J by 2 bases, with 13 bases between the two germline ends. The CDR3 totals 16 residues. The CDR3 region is CASSLDGSKGNYGYTF. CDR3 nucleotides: TGTGCCAGCAGCTTAGATGGGTCGAAGGGAAACTATGGCTACACCTTC.

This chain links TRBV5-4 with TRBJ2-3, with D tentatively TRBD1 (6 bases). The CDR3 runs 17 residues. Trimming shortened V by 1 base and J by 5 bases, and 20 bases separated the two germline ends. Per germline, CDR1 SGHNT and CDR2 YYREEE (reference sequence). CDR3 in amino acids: CASSLTGYARLGDTQYF. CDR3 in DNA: TGTGCCAGCAGCTTGACAGGGTATGCCCGTCTTGGAGATACGCAGTATTTT.

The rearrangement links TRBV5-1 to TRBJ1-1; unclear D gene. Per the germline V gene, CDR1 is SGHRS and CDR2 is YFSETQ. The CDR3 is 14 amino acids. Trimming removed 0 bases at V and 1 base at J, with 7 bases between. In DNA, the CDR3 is TGCGCCAGCAGCTTGGCCGGGAGGAACACTGAAGCTTTCTTT. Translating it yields CASSLAGRNTEAFF. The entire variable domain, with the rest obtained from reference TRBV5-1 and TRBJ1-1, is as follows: KAGVTQTPRYLIKTRGQQVTLSCSPISGHRSVSWYQQTPGQGLQFLFEYFSETQRNKGNFPGRFSGRQFSNSRSEMNVSTLELGDSALYLCASSLAGRNTEAFFGQGTRLTVV.

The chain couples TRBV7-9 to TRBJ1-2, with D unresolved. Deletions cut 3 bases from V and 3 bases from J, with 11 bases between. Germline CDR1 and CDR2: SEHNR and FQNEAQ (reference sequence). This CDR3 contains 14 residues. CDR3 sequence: CASSLMTTDYGYTF. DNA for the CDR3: TGTGCCAGCAGCTTGATGACGACTGACTATGGCTACACCTTC.

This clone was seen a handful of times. The CDR3 nucleotides are TGTGCCAGCTCACAAGGACAGGGGGCAGGCACTGAAGCTTTCTTT. This encodes CASSQGQGAGTEAFF. The V gene is TRBV18, the J gene TRBJ1-1; 11 bases are shared with TRBD1. This CDR3 is built from 15 residues. V lost 4 bases, J lost 4 bases, and 5 bases stayed unmatched. Germline V gives CDR1 KGHSH, CDR2 LQKENI. Together with reference TRBV18 and TRBJ1-1, the CDR3 gives the full variable domain: NAGVMQNPRHLVRRRGQEARLRCSPMKGHSHVYWYRQLPEEGLKFMVYLQKENIIDESGMPKERFSAEFPKEGPSILRIQQVVRGDSAAYFCASSQGQGAGTEAFFGQGTRLTVV.

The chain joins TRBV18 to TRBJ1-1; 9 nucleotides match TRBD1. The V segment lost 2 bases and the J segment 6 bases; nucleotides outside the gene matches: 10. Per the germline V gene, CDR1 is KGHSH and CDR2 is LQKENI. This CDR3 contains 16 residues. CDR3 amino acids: CASSPTILDRGAEAFF. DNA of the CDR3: TGTGCCAGCTCACCAACTATCTTGGACAGGGGCGCTGAAGCTTTCTTT.

The CDR3 loop reads CASSRQGAGEKLFF. The CDR3 region has the DNA TGTGCCAGCAGCAGACAGGGGGCGGGGGAAAAACTGTTTTTT. The chain is built from TRBV2 and TRBJ1-4, with 10 nucleotides matching TRBD1. V was clipped by 6 bases and J by 8 bases; unmatched bases: 6. CDR1 and CDR2 (germline): SNHLY, FYNNEI. The CDR3 contains 14 residues.

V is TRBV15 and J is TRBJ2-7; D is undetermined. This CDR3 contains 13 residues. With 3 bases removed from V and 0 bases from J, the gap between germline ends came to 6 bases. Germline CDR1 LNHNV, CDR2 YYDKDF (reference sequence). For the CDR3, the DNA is TGTGCCACCAGCAGGGGAAGCTCCTACGAGCAGTACGTC. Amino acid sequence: CATSRGSSYEQYV.

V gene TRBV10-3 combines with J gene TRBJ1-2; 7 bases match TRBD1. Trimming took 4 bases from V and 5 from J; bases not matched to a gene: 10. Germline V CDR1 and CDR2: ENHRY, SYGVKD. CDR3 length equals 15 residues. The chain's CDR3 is CAISASGQAGYGYTF. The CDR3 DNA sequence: TGTGCCATCAGTGCTTCCGGACAGGCGGGATATGGCTACACCTTC.

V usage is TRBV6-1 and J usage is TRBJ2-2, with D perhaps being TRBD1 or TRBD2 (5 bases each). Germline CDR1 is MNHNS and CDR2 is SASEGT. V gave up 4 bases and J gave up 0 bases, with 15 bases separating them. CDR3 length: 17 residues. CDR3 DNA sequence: TGTGCCAGCAGTGCAAACCCCGGGACGGCGAACACCGGGGAGCTGTTTTTT. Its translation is CASSANPGTANTGELFF.

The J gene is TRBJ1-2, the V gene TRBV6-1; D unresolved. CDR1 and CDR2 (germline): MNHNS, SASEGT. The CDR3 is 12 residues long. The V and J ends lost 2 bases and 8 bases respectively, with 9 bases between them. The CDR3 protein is CASSESGSGYTF. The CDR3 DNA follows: TGTGCCAGCAGTGAATCGGGGTCCGGCTACACCTTC.

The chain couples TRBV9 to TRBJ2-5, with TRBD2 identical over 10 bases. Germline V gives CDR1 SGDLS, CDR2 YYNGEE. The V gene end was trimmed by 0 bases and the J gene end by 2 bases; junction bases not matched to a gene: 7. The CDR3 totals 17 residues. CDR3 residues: CASSVVGSGGYQETQYF. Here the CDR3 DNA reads TGTGCCAGCAGCGTAGTCGGTAGCGGGGGGTATCAAGAGACCCAGTACTTC. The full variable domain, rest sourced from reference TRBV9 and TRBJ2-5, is DSGVTQTPKHLITATGQRVTLRCSPRSGDLSVYWYQQSLDQGLQFLIQYYNGEERAKGNILERFSAQQFPDLHSELNLSSLELGDSALYFCASSVVGSGGYQETQYFGPGTRLLVL.

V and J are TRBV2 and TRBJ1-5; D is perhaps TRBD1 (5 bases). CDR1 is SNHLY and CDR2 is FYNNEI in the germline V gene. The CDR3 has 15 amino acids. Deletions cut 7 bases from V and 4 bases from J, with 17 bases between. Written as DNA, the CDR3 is TGTGCCAGCAATCCCCTCGGGGGTATTAATCAGCCCCAGCATTTT. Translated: CASNPLGGINQPQHF. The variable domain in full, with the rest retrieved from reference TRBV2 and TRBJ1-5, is EPEVTQTPSHQVTQMGQEVILRCVPISNHLYFYWYRQILGQKVEFLVSFYNNEISEKSEIFDDQFSVERPDGSNFTLKIRSTKLEDSAMYFCASNPLGGINQPQHFGDGTRLSIL.

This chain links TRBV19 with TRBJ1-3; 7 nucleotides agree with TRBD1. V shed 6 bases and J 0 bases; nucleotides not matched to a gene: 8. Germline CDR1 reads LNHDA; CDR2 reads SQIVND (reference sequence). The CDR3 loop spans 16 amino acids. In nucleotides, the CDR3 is TGTGCCAGTAGCTCCGGGACAGCCTTCTCTGGAAACACCATATATTTT. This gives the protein CASSSGTAFSGNTIYF. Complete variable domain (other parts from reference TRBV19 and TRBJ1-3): DGGITQSPKYLFRKEGQNVTLSCEQNLNHDAMYWYRQDPGQGLRLIYYSQIVNDFQKGDIAEGYSVSREKKESFPLTVTSAQKNPTAFYLCASSSGTAFSGNTIYFGEGSWLTVV.

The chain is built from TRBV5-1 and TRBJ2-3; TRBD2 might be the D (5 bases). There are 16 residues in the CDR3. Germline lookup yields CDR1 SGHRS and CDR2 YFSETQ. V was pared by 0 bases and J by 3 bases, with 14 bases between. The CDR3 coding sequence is TGCGCCAGCAGCTTGGCCGGGCGTACGGGAACAGATACGCAGTATTTT. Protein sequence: CASSLAGRTGTDTQYF.

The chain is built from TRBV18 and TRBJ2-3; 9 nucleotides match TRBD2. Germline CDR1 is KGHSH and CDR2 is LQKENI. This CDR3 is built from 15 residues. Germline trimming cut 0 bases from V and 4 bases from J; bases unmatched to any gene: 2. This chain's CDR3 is CASSPPSGGPDTQYF. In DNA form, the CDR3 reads TGTGCCAGCTCACCACCTAGCGGGGGACCAGATACGCAGTATTTT.

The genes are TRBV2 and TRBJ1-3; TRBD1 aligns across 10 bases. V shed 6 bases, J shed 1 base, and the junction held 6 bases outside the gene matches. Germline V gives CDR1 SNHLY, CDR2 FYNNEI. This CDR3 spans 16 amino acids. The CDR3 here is CASRGGQGRSGNTIYF. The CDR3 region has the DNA TGTGCCAGCAGGGGGGGACAGGGGAGGTCTGGAAACACCATATATTTT.

The CDR3 DNA sequence: TGTGCCAGCAGCACTCAGCGGGGGGGTTCCACAGATACGCAGTATTTT. Translated: CASSTQRGGSTDTQYF. The chain uses TRBV21-1 and TRBJ2-3; the table gives TRBD2 as D, unverified against the DNA. TRBV21-1 corresponds to a pseudogene. The CDR3 totals 16 residues.

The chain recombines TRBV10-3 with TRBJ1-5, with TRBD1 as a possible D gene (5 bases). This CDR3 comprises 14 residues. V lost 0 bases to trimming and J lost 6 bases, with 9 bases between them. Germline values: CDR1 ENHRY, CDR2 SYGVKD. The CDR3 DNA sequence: TGTGCCATCAGTGAGTCGGGGGGTACTCAGCCCCAGCATTTT. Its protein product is CAISESGGTQPQHF.

The CDR3 nucleotides are TGCGCCAGCAGCCCTCACACAGGTCCCCCCAAAGAGACCCAGTACTTC. Its protein product is CASSPHTGPPKETQYF. The chain is built from TRBV5-1 and TRBJ2-5; a weak D match, TRBD1 (5 bases). This CDR3 is 16 amino acids long. V lost 4 bases to trimming and J lost 3 bases, with 19 bases between them. CDR1 and CDR2 (germline): SGHRS, YFSETQ.

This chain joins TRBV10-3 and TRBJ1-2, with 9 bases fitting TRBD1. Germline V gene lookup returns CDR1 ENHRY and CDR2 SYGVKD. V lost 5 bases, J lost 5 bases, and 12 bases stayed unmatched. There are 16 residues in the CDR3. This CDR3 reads CAISTGGEEVPYGYTF. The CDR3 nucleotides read TGTGCCATCAGTACAGGGGGCGAAGAGGTCCCTTATGGCTACACCTTC.

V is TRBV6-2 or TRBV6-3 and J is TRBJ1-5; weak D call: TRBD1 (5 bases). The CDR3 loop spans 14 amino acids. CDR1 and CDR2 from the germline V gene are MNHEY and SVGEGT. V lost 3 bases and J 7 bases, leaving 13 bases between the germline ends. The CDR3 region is CASSYPGSVQPQHF. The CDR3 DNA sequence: TGTGCCAGCAGTTATCCAGGGTCAGTGCAGCCCCAGCATTTT.

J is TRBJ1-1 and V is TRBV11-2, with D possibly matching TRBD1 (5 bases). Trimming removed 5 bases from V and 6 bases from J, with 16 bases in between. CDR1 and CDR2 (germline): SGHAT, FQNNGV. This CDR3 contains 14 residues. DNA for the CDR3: TGTGCCAGCAGCCAGTATAGCGGGACCTCTGAAGCTTTCTTT. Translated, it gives CASSQYSGTSEAFF.

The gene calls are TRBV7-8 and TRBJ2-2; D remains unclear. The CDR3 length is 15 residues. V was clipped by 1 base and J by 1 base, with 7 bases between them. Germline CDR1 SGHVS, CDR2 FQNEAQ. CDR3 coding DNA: TGTGCCAGCAGCTTAGTTATGGGGAACACCGGGGAGCTGTTTTTT. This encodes CASSLVMGNTGELFF.

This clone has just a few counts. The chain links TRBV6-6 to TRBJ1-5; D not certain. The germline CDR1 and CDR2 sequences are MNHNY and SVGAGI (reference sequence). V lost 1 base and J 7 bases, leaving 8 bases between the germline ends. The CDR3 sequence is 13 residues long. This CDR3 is CASSYWDGQPQHF. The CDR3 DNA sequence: TGTGCCAGCAGTTACTGGGATGGCCAGCCCCAGCATTTT.

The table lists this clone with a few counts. The CDR3 is CASTGGPNTGELFF. As DNA, the CDR3 is TGTGCCAGCACCGGCGGGCCTAACACCGGGGAGCTGTTTTTT. The J gene is TRBJ2-2, the V gene TRBV2, with D tentatively TRBD2 (5 bases). Germline V CDR1 and CDR2: SNHLY, FYNNEI. Trimming took 7 bases from V and 2 from J, leaving 11 bases between them. The CDR3 spans 14 residues.

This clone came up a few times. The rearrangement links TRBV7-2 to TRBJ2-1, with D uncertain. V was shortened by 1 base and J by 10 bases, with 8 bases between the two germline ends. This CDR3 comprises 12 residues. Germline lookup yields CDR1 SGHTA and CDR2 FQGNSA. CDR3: CASSLVGLEQFF. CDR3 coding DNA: TGTGCCAGCAGCTTAGTTGGGCTAGAGCAGTTCTTC.

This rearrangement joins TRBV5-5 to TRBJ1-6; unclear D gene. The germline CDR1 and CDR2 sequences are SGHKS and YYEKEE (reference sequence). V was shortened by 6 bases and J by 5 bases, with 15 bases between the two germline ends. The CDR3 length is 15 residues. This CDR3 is CASTRTSWDNSPLHF. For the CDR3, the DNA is TGTGCCAGCACCCGTACAAGTTGGGATAATTCACCCCTCCACTTT.